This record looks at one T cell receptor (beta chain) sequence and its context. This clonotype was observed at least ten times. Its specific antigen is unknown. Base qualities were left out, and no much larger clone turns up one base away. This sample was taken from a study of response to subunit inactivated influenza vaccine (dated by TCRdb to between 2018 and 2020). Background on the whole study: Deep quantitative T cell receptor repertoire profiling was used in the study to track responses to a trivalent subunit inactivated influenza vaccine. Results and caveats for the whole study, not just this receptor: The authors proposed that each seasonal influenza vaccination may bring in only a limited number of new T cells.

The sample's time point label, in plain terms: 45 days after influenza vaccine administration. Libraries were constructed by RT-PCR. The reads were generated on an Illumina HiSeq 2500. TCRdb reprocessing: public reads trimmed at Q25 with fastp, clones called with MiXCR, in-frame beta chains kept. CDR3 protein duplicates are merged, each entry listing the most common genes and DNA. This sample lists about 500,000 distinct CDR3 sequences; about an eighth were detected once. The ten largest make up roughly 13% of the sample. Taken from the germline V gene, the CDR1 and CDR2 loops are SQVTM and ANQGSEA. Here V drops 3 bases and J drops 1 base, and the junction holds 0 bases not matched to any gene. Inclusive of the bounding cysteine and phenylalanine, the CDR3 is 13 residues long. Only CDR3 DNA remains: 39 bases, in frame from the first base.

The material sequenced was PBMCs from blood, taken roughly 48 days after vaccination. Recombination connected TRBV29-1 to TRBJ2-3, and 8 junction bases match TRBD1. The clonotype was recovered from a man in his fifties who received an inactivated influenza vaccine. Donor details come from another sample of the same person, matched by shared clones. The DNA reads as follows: TGCAGCGTTGAGGACAGGGGCACAGATACGCAGTATTTT. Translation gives CSVEDRGTDTQYF.